A single sample is the source of the 2 T cell receptor beta chains below, sequenced in a study of T cell repertoires in cytomegalovirus infection. TCRdb fed the reads into MiXCR, producing one record per CDR3 protein. Altogether roughly 720,000 distinct CDR3 sequences are present, roughly 36% being singletons, with the ten largest covering around 2.8%. The material sequenced was PBMCs. The origin of the receptors is a human donor in good health (CMV status not recorded). Some clones in this sample may be carry-over from other donors' samples.

The chain carries TRBV19 and TRBJ1-6; unclear D gene. V lost 1 base, J lost 7 bases, and 8 bases lay in between. Germline CDR1 and CDR2: LNHDA and SQIVND (reference sequence). CDR3 length equals 14 residues. In nucleotides, the CDR3 is TGTGCCAGTAGTATAGTCGGCGGAAATTCACCCCTCCACTTT. It codes for CASSIVGGNSPLHF. Full variable domain (remainder filled in from reference TRBV19 and TRBJ1-6): DGGITQSPKYLFRKEGQNVTLSCEQNLNHDAMYWYRQDPGQGLRLIYYSQIVNDFQKGDIAEGYSVSREKKESFPLTVTSAQKNPTAFYLCASSIVGGNSPLHFGNGTRLTVT.

This clonotype was detected only a few times. The chain links TRBV7-9 to TRBJ1-3; D is possibly TRBD1 (6 bases). V lost 5 bases and J lost 7, with 15 bases in between. CDR3 length equals 14 residues. Germline values: CDR1 SEHNR, CDR2 FQNEAQ (reference sequence). CDR3 sequence (DNA): TGTGCCAGCAGCCTACAGGGCGGTACGAACACCATATATTTT. Translation: CASSLQGGTNTIYF. The full variable domain, with the rest looked up from reference TRBV7-9 and TRBJ1-3, is DTGVSQNPRHKITKRGQNVTFRCDPISEHNRLYWYRQTLGQGPEFLTYFQNEAQLEKSRLLSDRFSAERPKGSFSTLEIQRTEQGDSAMYLCASSLQGGTNTIYFGEGSWLTVV.